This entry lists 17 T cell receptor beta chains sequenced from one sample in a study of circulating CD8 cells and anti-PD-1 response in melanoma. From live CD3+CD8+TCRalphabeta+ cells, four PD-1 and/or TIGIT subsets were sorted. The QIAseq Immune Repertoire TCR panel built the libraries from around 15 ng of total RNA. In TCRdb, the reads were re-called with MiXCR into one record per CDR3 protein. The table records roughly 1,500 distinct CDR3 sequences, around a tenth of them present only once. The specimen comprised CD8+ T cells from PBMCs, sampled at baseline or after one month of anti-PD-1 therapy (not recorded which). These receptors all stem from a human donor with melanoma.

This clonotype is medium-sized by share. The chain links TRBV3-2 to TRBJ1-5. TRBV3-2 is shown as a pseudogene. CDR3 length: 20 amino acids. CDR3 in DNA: TGTGCCAGCAGCCAAGATTTGAGGGCAGCCGAGGGATATAGCAATCAGCCCCAGCATTTT. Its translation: CASSQDLRAAEGYSNQPQHF.

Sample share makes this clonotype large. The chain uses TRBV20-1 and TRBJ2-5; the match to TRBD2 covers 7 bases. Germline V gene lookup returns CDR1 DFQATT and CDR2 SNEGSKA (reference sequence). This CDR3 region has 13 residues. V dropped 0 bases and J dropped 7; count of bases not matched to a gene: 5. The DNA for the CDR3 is TGCAGTGCTAGAGACCCTGGCGGGAGGACCCAGTACTTC. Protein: CSARDPGGRTQYF.

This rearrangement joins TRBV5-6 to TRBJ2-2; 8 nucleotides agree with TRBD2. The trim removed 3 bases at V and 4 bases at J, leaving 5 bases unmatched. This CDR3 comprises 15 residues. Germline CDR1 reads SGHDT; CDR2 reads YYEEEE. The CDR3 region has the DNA TGTGCCAGCAGCTCCGGGACTAGGGTCACCGGGGAGCTGTTTTTT. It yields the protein CASSSGTRVTGELFF.

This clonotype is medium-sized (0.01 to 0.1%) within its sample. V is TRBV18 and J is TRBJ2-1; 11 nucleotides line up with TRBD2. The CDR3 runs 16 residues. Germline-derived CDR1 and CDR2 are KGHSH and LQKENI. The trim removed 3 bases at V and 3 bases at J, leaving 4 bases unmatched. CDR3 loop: CASSPDSGGVYNEQFF. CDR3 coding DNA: TGTGCCAGCTCACCGGATAGCGGGGGGGTCTACAATGAGCAGTTCTTC. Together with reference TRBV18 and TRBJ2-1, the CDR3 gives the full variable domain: NAGVMQNPRHLVRRRGQEARLRCSPMKGHSHVYWYRQLPEEGLKFMVYLQKENIIDESGMPKERFSAEFPKEGPSILRIQQVVRGDSAAYFCASSPDSGGVYNEQFFGPGTRLTVL.

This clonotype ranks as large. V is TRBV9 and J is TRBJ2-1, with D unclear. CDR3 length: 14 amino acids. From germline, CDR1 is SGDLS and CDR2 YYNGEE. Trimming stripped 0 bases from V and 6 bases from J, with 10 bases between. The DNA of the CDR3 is TGTGCCAGCAGCGTAGGTGGGGTCCGCAATGAGCAGTTCTTC. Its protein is CASSVGGVRNEQFF.

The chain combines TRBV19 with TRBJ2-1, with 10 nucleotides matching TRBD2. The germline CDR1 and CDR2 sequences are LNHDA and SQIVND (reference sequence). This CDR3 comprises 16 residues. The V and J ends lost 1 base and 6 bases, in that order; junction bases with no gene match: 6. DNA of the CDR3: TGTGCCAGTAGTATAGGTGTAGCGGGGGGCGTCAATGAGCAGTTCTTC. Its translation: CASSIGVAGGVNEQFF.

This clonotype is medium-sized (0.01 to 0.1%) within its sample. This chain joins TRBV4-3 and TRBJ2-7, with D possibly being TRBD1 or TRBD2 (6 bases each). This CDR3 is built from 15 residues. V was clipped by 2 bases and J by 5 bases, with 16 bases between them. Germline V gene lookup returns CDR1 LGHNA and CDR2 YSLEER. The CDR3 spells CASSQKGRRGDEQYF. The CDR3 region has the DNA TGCGCCAGCAGCCAAAAAGGCAGGAGGGGGGACGAGCAGTACTTC.

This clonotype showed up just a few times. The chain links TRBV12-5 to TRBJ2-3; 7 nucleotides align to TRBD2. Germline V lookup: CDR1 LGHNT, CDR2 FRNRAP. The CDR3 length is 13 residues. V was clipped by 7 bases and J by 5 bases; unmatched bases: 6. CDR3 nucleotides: TGTGCTAGTGAGGGAGGGCCCAAAGATACGCAGTATTTT. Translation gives CASEGGPKDTQYF.

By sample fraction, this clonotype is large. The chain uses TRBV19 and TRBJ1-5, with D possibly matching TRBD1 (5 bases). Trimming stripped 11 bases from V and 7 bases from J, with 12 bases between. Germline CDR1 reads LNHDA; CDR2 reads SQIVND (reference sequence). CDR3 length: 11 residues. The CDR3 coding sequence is TGTGCCGCCGGCGGGGGACAGCCCCAGCATTTT. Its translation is CAAGGGQPQHF.

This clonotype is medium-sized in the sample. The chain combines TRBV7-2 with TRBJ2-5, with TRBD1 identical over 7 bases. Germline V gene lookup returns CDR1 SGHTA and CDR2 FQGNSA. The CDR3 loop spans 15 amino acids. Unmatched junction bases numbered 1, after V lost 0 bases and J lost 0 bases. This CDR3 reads CASSLAGQYQETQYF. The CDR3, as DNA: TGTGCCAGCAGCTTAGCGGGACAGTACCAAGAGACCCAGTACTTC. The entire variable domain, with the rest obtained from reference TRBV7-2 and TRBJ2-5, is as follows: GAGVSQSPSNKVTEKGKDVELRCDPISGHTALYWYRQSLGQGLEFLIYFQGNSAPDKSGLPSDRFSAERTGGSVSTLTIQRTQQEDSAVYLCASSLAGQYQETQYFGPGTRLLVL.

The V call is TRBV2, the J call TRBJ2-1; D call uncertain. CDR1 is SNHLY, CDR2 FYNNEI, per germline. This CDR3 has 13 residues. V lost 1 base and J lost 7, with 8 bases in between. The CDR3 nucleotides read TGTGCCAGCAGTGAAGTGGAAGGGAATGAGCAGTTCTTC. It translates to CASSEVEGNEQFF.

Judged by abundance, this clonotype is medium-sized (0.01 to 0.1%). CDR3 DNA sequence: TGTGCCAGCAGCTTGATAGCGGGGGTTTCCTACAATGAGCAGTTCTTC. This gives the protein CASSLIAGVSYNEQFF. This chain connects TRBV7-3 to TRBJ2-1; 9 nucleotides line up with TRBD2. CDR3 length: 16 residues. V was pared by 3 bases and J by 1 base, with 4 bases of the junction left unmatched. Germline CDR1 reads SGHTA; CDR2 reads FQGTGA.

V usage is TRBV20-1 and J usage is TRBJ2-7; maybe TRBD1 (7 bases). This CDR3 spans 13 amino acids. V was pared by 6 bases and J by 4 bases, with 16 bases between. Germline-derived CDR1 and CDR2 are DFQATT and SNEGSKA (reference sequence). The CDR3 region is CSAPEGALYEQYF. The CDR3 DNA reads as TGCAGTGCCCCGGAGGGGGCCTTGTACGAGCAGTACTTC.

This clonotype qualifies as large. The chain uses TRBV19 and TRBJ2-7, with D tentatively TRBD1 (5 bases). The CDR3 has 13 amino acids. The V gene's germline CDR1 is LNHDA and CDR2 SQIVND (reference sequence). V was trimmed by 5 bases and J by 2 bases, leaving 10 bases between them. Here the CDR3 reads CASSGAVAYEQYF. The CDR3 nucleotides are TGTGCCAGTAGTGGGGCGGTAGCCTACGAGCAGTACTTC.

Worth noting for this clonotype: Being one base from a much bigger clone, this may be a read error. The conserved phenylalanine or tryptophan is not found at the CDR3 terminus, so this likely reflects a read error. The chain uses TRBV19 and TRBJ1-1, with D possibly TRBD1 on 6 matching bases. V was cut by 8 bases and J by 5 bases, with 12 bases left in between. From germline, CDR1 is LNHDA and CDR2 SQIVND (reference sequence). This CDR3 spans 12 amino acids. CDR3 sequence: CASGRQETEAFL. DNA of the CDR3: TGTGCCAGTGGGCGACAGGAGACTGAAGCTTTCCTT.

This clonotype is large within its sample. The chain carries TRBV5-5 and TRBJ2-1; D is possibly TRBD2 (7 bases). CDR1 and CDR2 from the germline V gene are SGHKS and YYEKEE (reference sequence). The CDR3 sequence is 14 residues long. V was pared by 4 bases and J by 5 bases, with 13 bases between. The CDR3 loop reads CASSPRGGDNEQFF. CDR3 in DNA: TGTGCCAGCAGCCCCCGAGGGGGGGACAATGAGCAGTTCTTC. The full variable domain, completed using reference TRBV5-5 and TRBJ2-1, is DAGVTQSPTHLIKTRGQQVTLRCSPISGHKSVSWYQQVLGQGPQFIFQYYEKEERGRGNFPDRFSARQFPNYSSELNVNALLLGDSALYLCASSPRGGDNEQFFGPGTRLTVL.

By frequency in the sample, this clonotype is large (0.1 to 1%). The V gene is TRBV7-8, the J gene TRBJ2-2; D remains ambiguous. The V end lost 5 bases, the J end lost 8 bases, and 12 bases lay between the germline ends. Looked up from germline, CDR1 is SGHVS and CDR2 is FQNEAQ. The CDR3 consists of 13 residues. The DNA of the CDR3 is TGTGCCAGCAGCGTCGCCTTGGGTGGGGAGCTGTTTTTT. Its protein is CASSVALGGELFF.